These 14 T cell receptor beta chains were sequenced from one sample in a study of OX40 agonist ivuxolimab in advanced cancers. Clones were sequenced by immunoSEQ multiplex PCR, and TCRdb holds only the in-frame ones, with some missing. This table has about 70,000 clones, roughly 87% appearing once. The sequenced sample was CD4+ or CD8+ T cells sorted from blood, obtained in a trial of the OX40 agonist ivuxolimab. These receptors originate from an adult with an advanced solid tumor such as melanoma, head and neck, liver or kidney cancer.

The CDR3 DNA reads TGTGCCAGCAGCGGACAGGGATGGGGCTACACCTTC. Translation: CASSGQGWGYTF. The chain links TRBV2 to TRBJ1-2; TRBD1 matches at 8 bases. The V gene's germline CDR1 is SNHLY and CDR2 FYNNEI. This CDR3 has 12 residues. The V gene end was trimmed by 6 bases and the J gene end by 8 bases; junction bases not matched to a gene: 5.

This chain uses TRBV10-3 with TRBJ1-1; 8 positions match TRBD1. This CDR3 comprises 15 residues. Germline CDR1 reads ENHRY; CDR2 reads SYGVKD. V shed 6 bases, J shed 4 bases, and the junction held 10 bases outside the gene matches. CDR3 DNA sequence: TGTGCCATCAGCAGGGGACAGGACCTTCTCACTGAAGCTTTCTTT. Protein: CAISRGQDLLTEAFF.

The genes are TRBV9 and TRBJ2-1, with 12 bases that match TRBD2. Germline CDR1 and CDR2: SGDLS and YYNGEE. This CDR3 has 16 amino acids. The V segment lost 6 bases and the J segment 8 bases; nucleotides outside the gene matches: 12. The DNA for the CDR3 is TGTGCCAGCACCGCCACCGGGACTAGCGGGCGAGATGAGCAGTTCTTC. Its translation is CASTATGTSGRDEQFF.

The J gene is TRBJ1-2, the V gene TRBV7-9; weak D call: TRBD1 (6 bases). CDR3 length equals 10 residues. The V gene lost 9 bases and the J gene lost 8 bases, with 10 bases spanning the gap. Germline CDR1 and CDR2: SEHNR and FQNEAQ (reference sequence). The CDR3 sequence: CASGGHGYTF. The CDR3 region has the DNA TGTGCCAGTGGGGGGCACGGCTACACCTTC.

CDR3 sequence reads: CASSLGTAGEQFF. The DNA for the CDR3 is TGTGCCAGCAGCTTGGGGACAGCGGGTGAGCAGTTCTTC. The rearrangement uses TRBV5-4 and TRBJ2-1; D possibly matches TRBD1 or TRBD2 (6 bases each). CDR3 size: 13 residues. The V end lost 0 bases, the J end lost 9 bases, and 10 bases lay between the germline ends. Germline V lookup: CDR1 SGHNT, CDR2 YYREEE (reference sequence).

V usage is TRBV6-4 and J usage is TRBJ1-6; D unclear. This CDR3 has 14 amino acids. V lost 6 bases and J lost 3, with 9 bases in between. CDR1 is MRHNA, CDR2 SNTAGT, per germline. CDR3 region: CASRNTDYNSPLHF. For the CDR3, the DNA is TGTGCCAGCAGAAATACAGACTATAATTCACCCCTCCACTTT.

The CDR3 sequence is CASSVPSAGGYNEQFF. The CDR3 DNA is TGTGCCAGCAGTGTCCCCTCAGCGGGAGGTTACAATGAGCAGTTCTTC. V and J are TRBV6-1 and TRBJ2-1; 9 positions agree with TRBD2. Trimming at V came to 4 bases and at J to 4 bases, leaving 8 bases not matched to a gene. CDR3 length equals 16 residues. The germline V gene encodes CDR1 MNHNS and CDR2 SASEGT.

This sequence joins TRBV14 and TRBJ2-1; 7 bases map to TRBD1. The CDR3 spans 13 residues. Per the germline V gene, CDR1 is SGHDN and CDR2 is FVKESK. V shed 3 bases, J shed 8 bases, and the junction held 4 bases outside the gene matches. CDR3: CASSQGQSDEQFF. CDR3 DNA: TGTGCCAGCAGCCAGGGACAGTCCGATGAGCAGTTCTTC.

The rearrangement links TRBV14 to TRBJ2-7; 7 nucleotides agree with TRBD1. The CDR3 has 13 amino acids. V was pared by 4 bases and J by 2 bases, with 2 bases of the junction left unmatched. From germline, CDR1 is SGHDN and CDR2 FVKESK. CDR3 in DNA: TGTGCCAGCAGCCCGACAGGGCCCTACGAGCAGTACTTC. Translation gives CASSPTGPYEQYF.

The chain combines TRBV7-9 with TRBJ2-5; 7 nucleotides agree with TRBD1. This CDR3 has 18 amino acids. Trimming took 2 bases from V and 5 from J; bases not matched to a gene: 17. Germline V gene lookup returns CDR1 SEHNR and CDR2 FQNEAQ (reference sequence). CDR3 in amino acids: CASSLLRQGFTPWETQYF. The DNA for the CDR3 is TGTGCCAGCAGCTTATTGCGACAGGGATTCACTCCCTGGGAGACCCAGTACTTC.

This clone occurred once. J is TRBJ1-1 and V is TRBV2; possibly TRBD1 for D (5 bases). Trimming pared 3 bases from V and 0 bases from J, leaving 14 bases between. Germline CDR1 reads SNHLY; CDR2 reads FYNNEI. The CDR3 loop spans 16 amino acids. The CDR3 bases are TGTGCCAGCAGTGATCAGGGCGGTTATATGAACACTGAAGCTTTCTTT. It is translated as CASSDQGGYMNTEAFF.

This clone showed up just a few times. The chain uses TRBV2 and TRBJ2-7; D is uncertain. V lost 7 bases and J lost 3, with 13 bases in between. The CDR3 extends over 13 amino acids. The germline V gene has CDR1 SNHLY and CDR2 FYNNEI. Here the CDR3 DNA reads TGTGCCAGCACCCCAAGCACAGACTACGAGCAGTACTTC. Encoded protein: CASTPSTDYEQYF.

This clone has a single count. CDR3 region: CASSPAGGLGNEQFF. In nucleotides, the CDR3 is TGTGCCAGCAGCCCGGCGGGGGGCCTAGGCAATGAGCAGTTCTTC. The chain uses TRBV7-2 and TRBJ2-1; 8 bases line up with TRBD2. Germline V lookup: CDR1 SGHTA, CDR2 FQGNSA. The CDR3 runs to 15 residues. With 5 bases clipped from V and 6 bases from J, the junction kept 9 bases outside the gene matches.

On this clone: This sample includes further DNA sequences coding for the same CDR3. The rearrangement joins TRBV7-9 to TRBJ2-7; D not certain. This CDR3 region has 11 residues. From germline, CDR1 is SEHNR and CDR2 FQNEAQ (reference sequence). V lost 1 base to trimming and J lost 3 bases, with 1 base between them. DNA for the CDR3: TGTGCCAGCAGCTTAGACTACGAGCAGTACTTC. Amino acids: CASSLDYEQYF.